This entry concerns a single T cell receptor beta chain. Its antigen is unidentified. The source of the sample is a study of blood T cells in healthy people across ages. V lost 8 bases and J lost 6, with 14 bases in between. Germline V gene lookup returns CDR1 SGHAT and CDR2 FQNNGV. The CDR3 extends over 12 amino acids. Study-level points and caveats: Measured against age, TCR beta diversity per million T cells decreased in a roughly linear manner.

Per-sample yields of isolated PBMCs were at least 6 million. Total RNA was isolated from each sample in quantities of at least 6 micrograms. The authors ran a second PCR of 7 to 11 cycles using a sample-barcoded 5' primer and a J-beta primer mix. Sequencing yielded, for each sample, at least 2.5 million paired-end reads carrying CDR3. One entry per CDR3 protein, called by TCRdb with MiXCR from the 5' RACE reads. This sample carries some 1.4 million distinct CDR3 sequences, around 42% of them seen once, and the ten largest clones take approximately 7.9%. V and J are TRBV11-2 and TRBJ2-7; possibly TRBD2 for D (6 bases). The material sequenced was blood. The origin of this receptor is a woman under 30 in good health. CDR3 coding DNA: TGTGCCAGCGGGGGGATGGGGTGCGAGCAGTACTTC. Encoded protein: CASGGMGCEQYF.